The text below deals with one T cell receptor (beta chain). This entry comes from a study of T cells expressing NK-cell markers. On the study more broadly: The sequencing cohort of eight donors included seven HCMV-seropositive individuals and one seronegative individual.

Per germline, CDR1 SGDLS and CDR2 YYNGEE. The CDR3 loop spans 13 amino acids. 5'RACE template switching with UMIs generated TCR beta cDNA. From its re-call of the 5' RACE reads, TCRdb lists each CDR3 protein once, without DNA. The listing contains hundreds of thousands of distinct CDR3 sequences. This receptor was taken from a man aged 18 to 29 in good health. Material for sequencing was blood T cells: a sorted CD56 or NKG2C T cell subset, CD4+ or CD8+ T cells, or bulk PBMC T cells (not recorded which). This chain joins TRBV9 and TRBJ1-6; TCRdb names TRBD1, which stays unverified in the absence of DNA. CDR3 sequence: CASSAPSDSPLHF. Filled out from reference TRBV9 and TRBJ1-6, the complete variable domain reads DSGVTQTPKHLITATGQRVTLRCSPRSGDLSVYWYQQSLDQGLQFLIQYYNGEERAKGNILERFSAQQFPDLHSELNLSSLELGDSALYFCASSAPSDSPLHFGNGTRLTVT.